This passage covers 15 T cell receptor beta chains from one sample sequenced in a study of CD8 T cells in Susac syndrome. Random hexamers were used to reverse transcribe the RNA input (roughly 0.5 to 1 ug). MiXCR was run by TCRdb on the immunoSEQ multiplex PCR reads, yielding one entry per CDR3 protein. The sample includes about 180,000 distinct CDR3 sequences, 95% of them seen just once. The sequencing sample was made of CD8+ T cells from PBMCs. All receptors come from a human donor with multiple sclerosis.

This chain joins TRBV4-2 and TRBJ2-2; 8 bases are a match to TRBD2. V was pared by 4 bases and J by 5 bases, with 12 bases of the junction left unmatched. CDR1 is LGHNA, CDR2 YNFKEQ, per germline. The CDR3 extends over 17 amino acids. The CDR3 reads CASSPIEAGEWTGELFF. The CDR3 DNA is TGTGCCAGCAGCCCTATTGAAGCGGGAGAATGGACCGGGGAGCTGTTTTTT.

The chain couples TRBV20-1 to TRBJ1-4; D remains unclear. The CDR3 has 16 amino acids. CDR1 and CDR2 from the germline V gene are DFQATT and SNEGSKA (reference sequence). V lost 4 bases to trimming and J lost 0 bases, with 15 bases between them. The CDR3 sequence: CSANDLIRATNEKLFF. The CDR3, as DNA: TGCAGTGCTAACGACTTAATAAGGGCAACTAATGAAAAACTGTTTTTT.

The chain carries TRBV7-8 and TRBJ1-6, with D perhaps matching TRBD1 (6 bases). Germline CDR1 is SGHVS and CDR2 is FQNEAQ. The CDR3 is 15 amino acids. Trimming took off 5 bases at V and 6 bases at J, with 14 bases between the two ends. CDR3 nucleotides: TGTGCCAGCAGCCAAGTCCGGACAGTTAATTCACCCCTCCACTTT. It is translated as CASSQVRTVNSPLHF.

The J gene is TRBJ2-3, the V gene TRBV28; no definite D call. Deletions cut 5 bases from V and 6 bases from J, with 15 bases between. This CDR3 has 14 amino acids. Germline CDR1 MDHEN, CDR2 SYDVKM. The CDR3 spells CASSPSSPDDTQYF. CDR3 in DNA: TGTGCCAGCAGTCCATCAAGCCCAGACGATACGCAGTATTTT.

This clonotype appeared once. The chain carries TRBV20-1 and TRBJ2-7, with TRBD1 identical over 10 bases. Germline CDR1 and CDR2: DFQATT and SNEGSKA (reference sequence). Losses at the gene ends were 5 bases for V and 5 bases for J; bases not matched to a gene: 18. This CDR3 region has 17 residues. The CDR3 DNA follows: TGCAGTGCTCCCCGGGACAGGGGCTCCTTTCAGGTGGACGAGCAGTACTTC. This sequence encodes CSAPRDRGSFQVDEQYF.

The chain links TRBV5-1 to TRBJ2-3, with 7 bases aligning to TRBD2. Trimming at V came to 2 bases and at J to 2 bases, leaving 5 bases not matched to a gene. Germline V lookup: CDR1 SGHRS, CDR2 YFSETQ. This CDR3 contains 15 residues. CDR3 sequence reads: CASSLAGSLTDTQYF. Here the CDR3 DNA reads TGCGCCAGCAGCTTAGCGGGATCGCTCACAGATACGCAGTATTTT.

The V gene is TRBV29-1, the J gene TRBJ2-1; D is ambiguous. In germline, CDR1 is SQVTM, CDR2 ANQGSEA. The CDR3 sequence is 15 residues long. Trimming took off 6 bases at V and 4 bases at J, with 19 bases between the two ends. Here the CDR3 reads CSVTGAPDPYNEQFF. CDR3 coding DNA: TGCAGCGTCACTGGAGCCCCCGATCCTTACAATGAGCAGTTCTTC.

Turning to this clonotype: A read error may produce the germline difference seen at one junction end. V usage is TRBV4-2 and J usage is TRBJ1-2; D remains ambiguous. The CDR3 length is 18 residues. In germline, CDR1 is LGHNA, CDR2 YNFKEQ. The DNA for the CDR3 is TGTGCCAGCAGCCAAGAATCTAGCGTGGCGAGCGTTAACTATGGCTGCACCTTC. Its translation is CASSQESSVASVNYGCTF.

CDR3 nucleotides: TGTGCCAGCAGCGTAGGCAGGCATAATGAGCAGTTCTTC. It translates to CASSVGRHNEQFF. The genes are TRBV9 and TRBJ2-1; D not resolved. CDR1 SGDLS and CDR2 YYNGEE come from the germline V gene. The CDR3 contains 13 residues. V lost 0 bases and J lost 7, with 8 bases in between. The full variable domain, with the rest looked up from reference TRBV9 and TRBJ2-1, is DSGVTQTPKHLITATGQRVTLRCSPRSGDLSVYWYQQSLDQGLQFLIQYYNGEERAKGNILERFSAQQFPDLHSELNLSSLELGDSALYFCASSVGRHNEQFFGPGTRLTVL.

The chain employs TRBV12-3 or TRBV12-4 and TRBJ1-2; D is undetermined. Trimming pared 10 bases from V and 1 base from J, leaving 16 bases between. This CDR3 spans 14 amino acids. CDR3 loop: CAITKTARNYGYTF. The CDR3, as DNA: TGTGCCATTACTAAGACCGCACGTAACTATGGCTACACCTTC.

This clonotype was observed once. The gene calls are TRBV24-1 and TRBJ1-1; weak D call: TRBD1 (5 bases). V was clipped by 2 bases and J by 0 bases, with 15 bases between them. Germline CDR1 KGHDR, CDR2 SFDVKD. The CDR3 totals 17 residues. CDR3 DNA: TGTGCCACCAGTGATTACGAGACAGTGATGATGAACACTGAAGCTTTCTTT. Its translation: CATSDYETVMMNTEAFF.

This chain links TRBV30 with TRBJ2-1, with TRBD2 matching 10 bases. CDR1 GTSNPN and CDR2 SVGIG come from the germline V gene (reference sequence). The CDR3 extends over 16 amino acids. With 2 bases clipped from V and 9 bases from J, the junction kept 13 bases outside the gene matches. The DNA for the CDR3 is TGTGCCTGGAGTCAAGCGGGAGGGCGCCCACTCGGTGAGCAGTTCTTC. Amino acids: CAWSQAGGRPLGEQFF.

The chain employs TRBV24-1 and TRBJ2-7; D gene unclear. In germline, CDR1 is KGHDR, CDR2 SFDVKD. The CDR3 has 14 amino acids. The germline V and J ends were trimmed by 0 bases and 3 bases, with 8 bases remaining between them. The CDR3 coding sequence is TGTGCCACCAGTGATTTGGGGCCCAACTACGAGCAGTACTTC. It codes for CATSDLGPNYEQYF.

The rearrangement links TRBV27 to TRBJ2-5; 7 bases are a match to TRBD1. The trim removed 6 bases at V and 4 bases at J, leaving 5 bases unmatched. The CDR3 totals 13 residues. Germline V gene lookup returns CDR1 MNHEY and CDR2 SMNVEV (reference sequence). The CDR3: CASSLGTAETQYF. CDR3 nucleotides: TGTGCCAGCAGCCTAGGGACAGCAGAGACCCAGTACTTC.

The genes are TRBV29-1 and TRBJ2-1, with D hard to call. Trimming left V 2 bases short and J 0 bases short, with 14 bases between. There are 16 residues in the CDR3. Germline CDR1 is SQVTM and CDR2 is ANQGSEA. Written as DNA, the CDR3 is TGCAGCGTTGAAACAGACATTCCGAGCTCCTACAATGAGCAGTTCTTC. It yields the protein CSVETDIPSSYNEQFF.